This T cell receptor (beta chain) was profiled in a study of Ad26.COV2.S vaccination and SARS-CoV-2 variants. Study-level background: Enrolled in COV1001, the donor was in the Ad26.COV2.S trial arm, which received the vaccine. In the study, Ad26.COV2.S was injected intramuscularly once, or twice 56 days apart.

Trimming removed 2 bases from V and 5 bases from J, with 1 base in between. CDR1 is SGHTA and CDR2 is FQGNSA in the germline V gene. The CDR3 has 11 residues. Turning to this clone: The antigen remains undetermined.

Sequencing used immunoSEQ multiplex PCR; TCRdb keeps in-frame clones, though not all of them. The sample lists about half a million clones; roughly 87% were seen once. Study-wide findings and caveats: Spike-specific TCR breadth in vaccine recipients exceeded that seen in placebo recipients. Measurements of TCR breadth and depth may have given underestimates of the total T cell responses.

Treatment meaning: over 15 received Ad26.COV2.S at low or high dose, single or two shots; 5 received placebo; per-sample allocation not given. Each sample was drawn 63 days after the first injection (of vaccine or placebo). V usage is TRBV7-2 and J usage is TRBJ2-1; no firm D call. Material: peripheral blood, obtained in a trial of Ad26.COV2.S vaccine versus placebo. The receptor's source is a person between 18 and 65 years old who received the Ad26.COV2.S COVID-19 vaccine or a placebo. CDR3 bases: TGTGCCAGCAGCTTACACAATGAGCAGTTCTTC. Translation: CASSLHNEQFF. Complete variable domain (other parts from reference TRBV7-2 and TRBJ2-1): GAGVSQSPSNKVTEKGKDVELRCDPISGHTALYWYRQSLGQGLEFLIYFQGNSAPDKSGLPSDRFSAERTGGSVSTLTIQRTQQEDSAVYLCASSLHNEQFFGPGTRLTVL.